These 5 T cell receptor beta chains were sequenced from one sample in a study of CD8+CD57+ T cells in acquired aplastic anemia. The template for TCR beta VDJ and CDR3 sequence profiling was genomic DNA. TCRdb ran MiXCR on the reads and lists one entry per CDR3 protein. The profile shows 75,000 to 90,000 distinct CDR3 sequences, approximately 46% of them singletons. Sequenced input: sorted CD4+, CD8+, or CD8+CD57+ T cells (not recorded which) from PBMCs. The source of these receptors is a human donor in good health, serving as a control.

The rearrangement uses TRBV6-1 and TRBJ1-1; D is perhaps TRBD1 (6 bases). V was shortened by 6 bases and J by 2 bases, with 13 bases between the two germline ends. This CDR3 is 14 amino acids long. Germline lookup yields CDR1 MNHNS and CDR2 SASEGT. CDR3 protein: CASRPGTTNTEAFF. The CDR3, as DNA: TGTGCCAGCAGACCCGGGACAACTAACACTGAAGCTTTCTTT.

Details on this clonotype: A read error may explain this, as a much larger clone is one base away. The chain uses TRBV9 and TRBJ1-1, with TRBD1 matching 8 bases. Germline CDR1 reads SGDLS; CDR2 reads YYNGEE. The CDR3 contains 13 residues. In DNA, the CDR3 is TGTGCCGGCAGCGGGACAGGTAACACTGAAGCTTTCTTT. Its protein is CAGSGTGNTEAFF.

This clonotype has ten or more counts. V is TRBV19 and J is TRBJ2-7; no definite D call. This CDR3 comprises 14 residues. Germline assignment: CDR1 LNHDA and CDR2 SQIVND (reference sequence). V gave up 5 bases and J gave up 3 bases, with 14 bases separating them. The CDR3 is CASSRVYTDYEQYF. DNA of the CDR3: TGTGCCAGTAGTCGGGTATACACCGACTACGAGCAGTACTTC.

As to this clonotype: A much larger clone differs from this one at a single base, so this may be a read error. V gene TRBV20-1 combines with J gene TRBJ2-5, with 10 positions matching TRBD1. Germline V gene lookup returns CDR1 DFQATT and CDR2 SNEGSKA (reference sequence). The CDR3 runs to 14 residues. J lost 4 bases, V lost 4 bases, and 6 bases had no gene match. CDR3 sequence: CSAMRGQGVETQYF. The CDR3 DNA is TGCAGTGCTATGCGAGGACAGGGGGTAGAGACCCAGTACTTC.

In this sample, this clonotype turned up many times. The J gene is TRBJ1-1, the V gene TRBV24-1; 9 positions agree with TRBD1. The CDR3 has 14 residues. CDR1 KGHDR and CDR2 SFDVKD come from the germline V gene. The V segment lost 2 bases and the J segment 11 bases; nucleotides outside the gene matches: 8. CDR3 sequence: CATSDSGTGTVAFF. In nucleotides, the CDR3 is TGTGCCACCAGTGATTCCGGGACAGGGACGGTCGCTTTCTTT.